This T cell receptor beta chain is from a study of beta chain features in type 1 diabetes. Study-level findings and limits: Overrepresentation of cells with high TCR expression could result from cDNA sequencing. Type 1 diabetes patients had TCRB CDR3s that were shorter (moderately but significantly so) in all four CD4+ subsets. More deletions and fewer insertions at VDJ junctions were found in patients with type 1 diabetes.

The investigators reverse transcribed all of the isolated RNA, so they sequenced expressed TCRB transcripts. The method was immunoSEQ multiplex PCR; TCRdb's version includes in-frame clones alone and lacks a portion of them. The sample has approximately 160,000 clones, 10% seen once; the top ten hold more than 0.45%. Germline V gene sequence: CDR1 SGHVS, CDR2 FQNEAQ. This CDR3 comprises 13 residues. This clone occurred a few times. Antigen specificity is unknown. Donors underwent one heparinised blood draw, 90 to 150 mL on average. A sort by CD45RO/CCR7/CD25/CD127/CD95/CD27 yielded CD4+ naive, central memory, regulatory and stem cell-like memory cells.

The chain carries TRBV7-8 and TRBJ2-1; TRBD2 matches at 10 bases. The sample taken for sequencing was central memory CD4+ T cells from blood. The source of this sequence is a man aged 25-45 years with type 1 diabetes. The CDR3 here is CSGSGRAEDEQFF. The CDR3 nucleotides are TGTAGTGGGAGCGGGAGGGCCGAAGATGAGCAGTTCTTC.